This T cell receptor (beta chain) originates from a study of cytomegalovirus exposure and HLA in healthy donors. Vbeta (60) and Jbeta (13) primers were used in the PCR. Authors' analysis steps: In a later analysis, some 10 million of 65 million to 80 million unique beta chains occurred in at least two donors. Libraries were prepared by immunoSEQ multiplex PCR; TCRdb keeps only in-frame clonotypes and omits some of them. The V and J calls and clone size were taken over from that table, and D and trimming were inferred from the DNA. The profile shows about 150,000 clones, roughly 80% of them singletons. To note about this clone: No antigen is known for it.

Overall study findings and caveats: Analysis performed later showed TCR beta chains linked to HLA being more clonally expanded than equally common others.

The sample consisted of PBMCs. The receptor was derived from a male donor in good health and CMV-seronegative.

The CDR3 region has the DNA TGTGCCAGCAGTTACTCGAGAAACCAAGAGACCCAGTACTTC. Its translation: CASSYSRNQETQYF. V is TRBV6-6 and J is TRBJ2-5; D uncertain. Deletions cut 0 bases from V and 0 bases from J, with 5 bases between. Germline assignment: CDR1 MNHNY and CDR2 SVGAGI (reference sequence). The CDR3 contains 14 residues.